This T cell receptor beta chain stems from a study of T cell repertoires in aging, cancer and after chemotherapy. Peripheral blood genomic DNA, not sorted cells or RNA, was the template. TRB rearrangements spanning V, D and J were amplified using mixed TRB-A/B primers. TCRdb used MiXCR to reprocess the multiplex PCR reads, holding one entry per CDR3 protein. The data contain around 15,000 distinct CDR3 sequences, 40% to 55% of them seen just once; the ten biggest clones take up under 12%. The germline V gene has CDR1 SQVTM and CDR2 ANQGSEA. The length of the CDR3 is 13 residues. The receptor was isolated from a human donor in good health. The chain is built from TRBV29-1 and TRBJ2-1; 7 positions agree with TRBD2. The J call could be wrong; TRBJ2-7 is a better fit for the DNA end. Source material: blood. For the CDR3, the DNA is TGCAGCGTAAGAGGTTTTCTCGGGGGGAAGCAGTACTTC. This codes for CSVRGFLGGKQYF.